This T cell receptor beta chain was documented in a study of breast tumors, draining lymph nodes, adjacent tissues. Findings and limits, study-wide: The lymph node origin of tumor T cells was framed as consistent with a hypothesis, not demonstrated.

TCRdb called the multiplex PCR reads again in MiXCR, with one record for every CDR3 protein. The table has 150,000 to 200,000 distinct CDR3 sequences, around 33% seen once; the top ten hold around 4.5%. The lymph nodes were axillary draining lymph nodes from breast cancer patients. Regarding this clonotype: The antigen is undetermined. This likely comes from a read error, as the CDR3 has no conserved phenylalanine or tryptophan at its end. No DNA is shown, since the ends of the CDR3 on it are uncertain; the CDR3 is the one TCRdb lists.

Ends included, the CDR3 has 14 residues. Germline-derived CDR1 and CDR2 are SGDLS and YYNGEE. This receptor was taken from a female donor with breast cancer. Some clones in this sample may be carry-over from other donors' samples. Sequenced: axillary lymph node tissue. The chain combines TRBV9 with TRBJ1-3. The CDR3 sequence is CASSPTISGNTVYL.